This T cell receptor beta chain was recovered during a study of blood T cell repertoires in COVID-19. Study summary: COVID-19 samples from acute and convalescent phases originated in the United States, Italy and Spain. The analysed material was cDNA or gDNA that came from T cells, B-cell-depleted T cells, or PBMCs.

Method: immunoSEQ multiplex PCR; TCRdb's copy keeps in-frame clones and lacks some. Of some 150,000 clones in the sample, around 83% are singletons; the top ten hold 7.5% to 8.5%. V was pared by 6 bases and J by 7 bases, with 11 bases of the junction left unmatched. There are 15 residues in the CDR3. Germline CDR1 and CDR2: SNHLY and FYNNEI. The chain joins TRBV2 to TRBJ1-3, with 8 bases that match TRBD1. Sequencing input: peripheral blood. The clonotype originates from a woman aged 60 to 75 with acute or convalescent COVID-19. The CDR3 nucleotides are TGTGCCAGCAGCCCGCCGGGACAGGTTCCTAACACCATATATTTT. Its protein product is CASSPPGQVPNTIYF.